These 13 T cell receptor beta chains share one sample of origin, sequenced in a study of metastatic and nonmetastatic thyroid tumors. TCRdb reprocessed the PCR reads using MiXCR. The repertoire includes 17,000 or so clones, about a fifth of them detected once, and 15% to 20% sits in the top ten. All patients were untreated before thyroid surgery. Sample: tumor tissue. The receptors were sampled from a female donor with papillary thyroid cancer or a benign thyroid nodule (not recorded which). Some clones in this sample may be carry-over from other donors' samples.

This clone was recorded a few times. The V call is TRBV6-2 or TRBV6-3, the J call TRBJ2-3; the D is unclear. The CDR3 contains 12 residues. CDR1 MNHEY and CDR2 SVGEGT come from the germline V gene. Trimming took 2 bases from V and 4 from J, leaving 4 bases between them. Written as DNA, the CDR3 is TGTGCCAGCAGTTACACCCCAGATACGCAGTATTTT. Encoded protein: CASSYTPDTQYF.

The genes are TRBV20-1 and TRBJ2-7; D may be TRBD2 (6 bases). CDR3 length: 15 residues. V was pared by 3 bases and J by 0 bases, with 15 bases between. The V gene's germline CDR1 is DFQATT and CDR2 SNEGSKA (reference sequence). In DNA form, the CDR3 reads TGCAGTGCTAGTAGGGCGGGGACCTTCTCCTACGAGCAGTACTTC. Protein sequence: CSASRAGTFSYEQYF.

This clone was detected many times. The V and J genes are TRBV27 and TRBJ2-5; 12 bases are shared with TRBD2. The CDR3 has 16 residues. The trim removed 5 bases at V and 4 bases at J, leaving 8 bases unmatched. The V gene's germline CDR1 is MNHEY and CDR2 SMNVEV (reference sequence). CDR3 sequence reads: CASSPLAGGLGETQYF. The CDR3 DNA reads TGTGCCAGCAGTCCCCTAGCGGGAGGGTTGGGAGAGACCCAGTACTTC.

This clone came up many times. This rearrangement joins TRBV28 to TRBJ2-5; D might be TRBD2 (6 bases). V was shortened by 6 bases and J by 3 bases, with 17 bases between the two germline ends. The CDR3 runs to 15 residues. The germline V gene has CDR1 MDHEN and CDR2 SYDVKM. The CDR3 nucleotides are TGTGCCAGCAGCAGGTCCGGGAGAGGAAAAGAGACCCAGTACTTC. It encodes CASSRSGRGKETQYF. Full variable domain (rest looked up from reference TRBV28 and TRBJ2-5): DVKVTQSSRYLVKRTGEKVFLECVQDMDHENMFWYRQDPGLGLRLIYFSYDVKMKEKGDIPEGYSVSREKKERFSLILESASTNQTSMYLCASSRSGRGKETQYFGPGTRLLVL.

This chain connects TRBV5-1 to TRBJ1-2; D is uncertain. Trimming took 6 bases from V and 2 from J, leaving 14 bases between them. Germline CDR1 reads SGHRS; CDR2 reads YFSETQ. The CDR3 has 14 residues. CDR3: CASITLDGNYGYTF. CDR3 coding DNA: TGCGCCAGCATCACCCTTGACGGGAACTATGGCTACACCTTC.

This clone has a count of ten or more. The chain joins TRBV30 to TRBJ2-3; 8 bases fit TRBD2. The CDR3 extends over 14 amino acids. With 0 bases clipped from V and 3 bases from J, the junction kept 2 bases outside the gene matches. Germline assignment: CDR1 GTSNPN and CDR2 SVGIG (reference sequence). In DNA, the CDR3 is TGTGCCTGGAGTGTAGCGGGAGTGACAGATACGCAGTATTTT. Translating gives CAWSVAGVTDTQYF.

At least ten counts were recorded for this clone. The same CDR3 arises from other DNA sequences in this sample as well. As DNA, the CDR3 is TGTGCCTGGAGTGGGGGAGCGGGTACAGATACGCAGTATTTT. It codes for CAWSGGAGTDTQYF. The chain employs TRBV30 and TRBJ2-3; a possible D gene is TRBD2 (6 bases). This CDR3 is built from 14 residues. Per germline, CDR1 GTSNPN and CDR2 SVGIG (reference sequence). Deletions cut 1 base from V and 3 bases from J, with 11 bases between.

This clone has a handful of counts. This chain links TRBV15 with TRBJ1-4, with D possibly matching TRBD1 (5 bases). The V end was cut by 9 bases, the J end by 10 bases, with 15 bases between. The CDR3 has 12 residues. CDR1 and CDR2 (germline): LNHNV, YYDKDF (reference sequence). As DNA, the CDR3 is TGTGCCACGGGACCCCTTGGAGGAAAACTGTTTTTT. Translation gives CATGPLGGKLFF.

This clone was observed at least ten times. CDR3 amino acids: CASSLMLETQYF. CDR3 DNA sequence: TGTGCCAGCAGCTTGATGTTGGAGACCCAGTACTTC. The V call is TRBV5-5, the J call TRBJ2-5; D ambiguous. The germline CDR1 and CDR2 sequences are SGHKS and YYEKEE (reference sequence). The V and J ends lost 1 base and 5 bases respectively, with 6 bases between them. The CDR3 length is 12 residues.

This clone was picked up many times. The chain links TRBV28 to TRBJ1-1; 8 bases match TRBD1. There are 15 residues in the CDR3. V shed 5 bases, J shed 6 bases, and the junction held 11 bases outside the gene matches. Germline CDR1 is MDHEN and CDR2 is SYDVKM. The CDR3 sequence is CASSITRTGSAEAFF. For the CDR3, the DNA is TGTGCCAGCAGTATAACCCGGACAGGGTCGGCTGAAGCTTTCTTT.

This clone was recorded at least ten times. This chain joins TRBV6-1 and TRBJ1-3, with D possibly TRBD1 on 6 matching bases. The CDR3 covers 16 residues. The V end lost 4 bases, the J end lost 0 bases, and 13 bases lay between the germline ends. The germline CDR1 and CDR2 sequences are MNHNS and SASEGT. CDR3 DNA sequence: TGTGCCAGCAGTGTTGGGGGCCCTGCCTCTGGAAACACCATATATTTT. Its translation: CASSVGGPASGNTIYF.

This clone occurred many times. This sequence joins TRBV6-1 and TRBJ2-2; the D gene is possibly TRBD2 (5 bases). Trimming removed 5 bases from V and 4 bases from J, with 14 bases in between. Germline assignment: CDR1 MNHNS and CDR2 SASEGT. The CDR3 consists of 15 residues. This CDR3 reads CASSQPGWGTGELFF. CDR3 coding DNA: TGTGCCAGCAGTCAACCGGGATGGGGCACCGGGGAGCTGTTTTTT.

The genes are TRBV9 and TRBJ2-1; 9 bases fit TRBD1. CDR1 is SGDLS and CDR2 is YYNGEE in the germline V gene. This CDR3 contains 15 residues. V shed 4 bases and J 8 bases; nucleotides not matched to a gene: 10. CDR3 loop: CASSPSWGTGHEQFF. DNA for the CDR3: TGTGCCAGCAGCCCATCGTGGGGGACAGGGCATGAGCAGTTCTTC.